This TCR beta chain was sequenced in a study of blood T cell repertoires in COVID-19. Background on the study: Sites across the United States, Italy and Spain contributed samples from acute and convalescent COVID-19. Sources were T cells, B-cell-depleted T cells, or PBMCs; the material itself was cDNA or gDNA.

Trimming took off 10 bases at V and 4 bases at J, with 14 bases between the two ends. Germline CDR1 and CDR2: MNHEY and SVGAGI. CDR3 length: 13 residues. In the study's own analysis: Cell counts per sample came from amplifying reference gene primers. TCRdb's copy holds only in-frame clones and misses some; the assay was immunoSEQ multiplex PCR. Clonal size and the V and J genes are those of that table, whereas D and trimming came from the DNA. The sample consists of approximately 250,000 clones, 86% of them appearing once. The chain uses TRBV6-5 and TRBJ1-5; D unresolved. The origin of this receptor is a man younger than 45 who had recovered from COVID-19. Input material: peripheral blood. Here the CDR3 reads CATGRAGNQPQHF. The CDR3 nucleotides read TGTGCCACCGGACGGGCGGGAAATCAGCCCCAGCATTTT.